This T cell receptor beta chain stems from a study of cytomegalovirus exposure and HLA in healthy donors. With 60 Vbeta and 13 Jbeta primers, the PCR was carried out. The table came from immunoSEQ multiplex PCR; TCRdb's copy has only in-frame clones and leaves some out. In the table there are roughly 130,000 clones, over 60% of which are singletons. Germline V CDR1 and CDR2: GTSNPN, SVGIG (reference sequence). This CDR3 is 12 amino acids long. The chain recombines TRBV30 with TRBJ2-5; 7 nucleotides match TRBD2. The last part of the DNA fits TRBJ2-7 better; the J call may be wrong. The TCR sequence derives from a male donor in good health and CMV-seropositive. Sequences were obtained from PBMCs. Here the CDR3 DNA reads TGTGCCTGGAGTGAGCGGGGCTACGAGCAGTACTTC. Its translation is CAWSERGYEQYF.